The rows below give T cell receptor beta chains drawn from one sample of a study of early T cells in non-severe SARS-CoV-2 infection. Each CDR3 protein gets one entry after TCRdb re-called the 5' RACE reads with MiXCR. The sample holds some 91,000 distinct CDR3 sequences, about 10% seen once. Sequenced material: whole blood, taken at baseline. The receptors derive from an adult who was a healthcare worker with PCR-confirmed SARS-CoV-2 infection or an uninfected control (not recorded which). The CDR3 runs from the conserved cysteine through the conserved F or W. The D gene is left open where the match is weak. Not all rows give a size; the values are once, few, many and, for expanded clones, a class.

J gene	CDR3 length	clone size	D gene	V gene	CDR3 protein	CDR3 DNA
TRBJ1-2	19	few	TRBD1	TRBV20-1	CSASMGSEFRDSLNYGYTF	TGCAGTGCCAGCATGGGGAGCGAATTCCGGGACAGCCTTAACTATGGCTACACCTTC
TRBJ2-3	14	.	.	TRBV24-1	CATSDVLATDTQYF	TGTGCCACCAGTGACGTCCTCGCCACGGATACGCAGTATTTT
TRBJ2-5	13	many	.	TRBV11-2	CASSPRALGTQYF	TGTGCCAGCTCTCCCCGGGCGTTAGGGACCCAGTACTTC
TRBJ2-5	14	few	.	TRBV10-1	CASSENGEPETQYF	TGCGCCAGCAGCGAAAATGGGGAACCAGAGACCCAGTACTTC
TRBJ2-3	15	.	TRBD1	TRBV20-1	CSAQEAGQGLDTQYF	TGCAGTGCTCAAGAGGCGGGACAGGGGTTGGATACGCAGTATTTT
TRBJ2-3	14	.	.	TRBV7-9	CASSPSWVTDTQYF	TGTGCCAGCAGCCCTTCCTGGGTCACAGATACGCAGTATTTT
TRBJ2-2	14	many	.	TRBV6-6	CASVAGANTGELFF	TGTGCCAGCGTTGCAGGGGCGAACACCGGGGAGCTGTTTTTT
TRBJ1-5	14	.	.	TRBV5-1	CASSLGERNQPQHF	TGCGCCAGCAGCCTGGGGGAGCGGAATCAGCCCCAGCATTTT
TRBJ1-5	15	.	TRBD1	TRBV7-9	CASSPTGGDNQPQHF	TGTGCCAGCAGCCCAACAGGGGGTGACAATCAGCCCCAGCATTTT
TRBJ1-4	17	many	TRBD1	TRBV7-3	CASSLRGRGTPNEKLFF	TGTGCCAGCAGCTTAAGGGGCAGGGGGACTCCGAACGAAAAACTGTTTTTT
TRBJ2-4	11	few	TRBD1	TRBV29-1	CSVVSGGAYYF	TGCAGCGTTGTGTCAGGGGGCGCGTATTACTTC
TRBJ1-6	14	many	.	TRBV3-1	CATADGIYNSPLHF	TGTGCCACCGCCGACGGTATCTATAATTCACCCCTCCACTTT
TRBJ2-3	15	few	TRBD1	TRBV29-1	CSVDRQGAVGDTQYF	TGCAGCGTGGACCGACAGGGGGCAGTTGGGGATACGCAGTATTTT
TRBJ1-1	12	many	.	TRBV29-1	CSVEIPGQEAFF	TGCAGCGTTGAAATACCGGGACAAGAAGCTTTCTTT
TRBJ2-7	13	.	.	TRBV7-9	CASSRVTSYEQYF	TGTGCCAGCAGTCGGGTGACCTCCTACGAGCAGTACTTC
TRBJ1-3	15	few	.	TRBV3-1	CASSPGFNSGNTIYF	TGTGCCAGCAGCCCGGGGTTTAACTCTGGAAACACCATATATTTT
TRBJ1-6	17	many	.	TRBV14	CASSLEGHRRLNSPLHF	TGTGCCAGCAGCCTCGAAGGACACCGTAGGCTTAATTCACCCCTCCACTTT
TRBJ1-1	16	few	.	TRBV23-1	CASSQSVTRENTEAFF	TGCGCCAGCAGTCAATCGGTGACCCGTGAGAACACTGAAGCTTTCTTT
TRBJ2-1	15	.	TRBD2	TRBV6-1	CASRGSAGGMDEQFF	TGTGCCAGCAGAGGGTCGGCGGGAGGTATGGATGAGCAGTTCTTC
TRBJ2-1	15	many	TRBD1	TRBV12-3/TRBV12-4	CASSLISGGYNEQFF	TGTGCCAGCAGTTTAATCTCAGGGGGCTACAATGAGCAGTTCTTC